This T cell receptor beta chain was captured by sequencing in a study of blood T cells in healthy people across ages. CDR1 is SGHTA, CDR2 FQGNSA, per germline. V lost 0 bases and J 0 bases, leaving 12 bases between the germline ends. The CDR3 loop spans 17 amino acids. A second about 7 to 11 cycle PCR used barcoded and J-beta primers. A single record per CDR3 protein comes from TCRdb applying MiXCR to the 5' RACE reads. The sample has roughly 680,000 distinct CDR3 sequences, about 21% seen once. The source material was blood. The chain has TRBV7-2 and TRBJ2-1; perhaps TRBD2 as D (6 bases). This TCR came from an older man in good health. The CDR3, as DNA: TGTGCCAGCAGCTTAGCGTTGGGAGGTAGCTCCTACAATGAGCAGTTCTTC. Translating gives CASSLALGGSSYNEQFF.